The source of this T cell receptor beta chain is a study of T-cell reconstitution after alpha-beta-depleted transplantation in children. Study-wide findings and caveats: T-cell numbers and diversity one year post-transplant derived largely from freshly generated T cells. Expanded graft clones numbering several hundred reportedly gave rise to alpha-beta T cells about two months after transplant. Surviving recipient T cells and thymic progenitors produced the high day-60 TCRbeta diversity seen in some patients.

This CDR3 is built from 15 residues. Per the germline V gene, CDR1 is SQVTM and CDR2 is ANQGSEA. Between the trimmed V and J ends, which lost 3 bases and 6 bases, there was a span of 18 bases. As it was prepared, the TCRbeta library received unique molecular identifiers. MiXCR, run by TCRdb on the PCR reads, gives a single entry per CDR3 protein. The sample contains fewer than 750,000 distinct CDR3 sequences, around 27% of which appear only once. Turning to this clonotype: Its target is unknown.

J is TRBJ2-1 and V is TRBV29-1, with D possibly matching TRBD2 (6 bases). This sample comprised PBMCs, obtained before TCRalphabeta/CD19-depleted stem cell transplant. This receptor was taken from a boy younger than two with Wiskott-Aldrich syndrome, due to receive a stem cell transplant. CDR3 in amino acids: CSVEGHSGGVNEQFF. Here the CDR3 DNA reads TGCAGCGTTGAGGGCCATAGCGGAGGGGTCAATGAGCAGTTCTTC.